This T cell receptor (beta chain) was recorded in a study of Ad26.COV2.S vaccination and SARS-CoV-2 variants (dated by TCRdb to about 2021). Study-wide context: Vaccine-arm donors were drawn from COV1001, a multicentre, randomized, double-blind, placebo-controlled phase I-IIa trial of Ad26.COV2.S in healthy adults. Dosing of Ad26.COV2.S was intramuscular, at either 5x10^10 or 1x10^11 viral particles, delivered as one shot or as two shots spaced 56 days apart. Investigators did not know the trial group allocation while performing experiments and assessing outcomes. Trial participants were randomized into five groups of five, in which low-dose or high-dose Ad26.COV2.S was given once or twice, or placebo was given on both occasions. The TCR-sequenced set comprised around 30 samples: 19 Ad26.COV2.S vaccine recipients, 5 placebo recipients and 8 SARS-CoV-2 convalescent individuals. Sequencing of the TCRbeta repertoire served to evaluate the specificity and breadth of SARS-CoV-2-reactive T cell receptors following Ad26.COV2.S vaccination. Beyond this particular receptor, the publication reports: It was noted by the authors that total T cell responses may have been underestimated by the TCR breadth and depth analyses. Vaccine and placebo recipients had similar non-spike TCR breadth, a finding consistent with the vaccine containing only spike. Spike-specific TCR breadth was higher in Ad26.COV2.S recipients than in placebo recipients (P = 0.0014). Comparing responses between vaccine doses or regimens was not something the study was powered to do. Substantial breadth of spike-specific CD8+ and CD4+ T cell responses was reported after vaccination.

For this clone: What this receptor recognizes is not known. The input lacks base qualities; no much larger clone sits a single base away.

Per the publication, the treatment or condition label means: roughly 19 received Ad26.COV2.S at low or high dose, single or two shots; about 5 received placebo; per-sample allocation not given. Repertoires of vaccine and placebo recipients were sequenced from samples collected on day 63 after the first injection. Between 29 July and 7 August 2020, Cohort 1b enrolled 25 adults aged 18-55 years at one site in Boston, USA. As a vaccine, Ad26.COV2.S was a replication-incompetent adenovirus type 26 vector that expressed a prefusion-stabilized SARS-CoV-2 spike protein derived from the original Wuhan strain. The immunoSEQ Assay was used to sequence TCRbeta CDR3 regions. After extraction, genomic DNA underwent amplification by bias-controlled multiplex PCR, followed by high-throughput sequencing. The study's own analysis went as follows. To quantify the absolute abundance of every unique TCRbeta CDR3 region, sequences were collapsed and filtered. T cell fraction was estimated by normalization of TCRbeta template counts to usable DNA, with usable DNA being measured through amplification of reference genes present in all nucleated cells. Repertoire TCRs were annotated as SARS-CoV-2-specific by exact matching of V gene, CDR3 amino acid sequence and J gene to a known reactive TCR set. The reference SARS-CoV-2 TCR set came from MIRA and was filtered for enrichment in COVID-19-positive ImmuneCODE repertoires, removing public or cross-reactive TCRs. Using the MIRA antigens, annotated TCRs were further analysed by specific ORF or by position within an ORF. Breadth was defined as annotated unique rearrangements over total unique productive rearrangements; depth was the summed frequency of those rearrangements. Two-sided Wilcoxon rank-sum tests were used to compare TCR breadth between groups. Imported from immuneACCESS, the table was reduced by TCRdb to in-frame sequences with V and J called. These copies leave out some clones; in studies compared against another copy, an unresolved V gene accounts for under half, and the cause of the remainder is not known. V and J calls and clone size follow that table, whereas D and trimming were derived from the DNA. Across this sample there are 350,000 to 600,000 clones, with nearly 90% seen only once. The ten top clones hold approximately 1.7% of the sample.

Relative to germline, V is missing 1 base and J is missing 3 bases, with 3 bases of the junction outside any gene match. The CDR3 holds 15 amino acids from the cysteine to the phenylalanine. Only the CDR3 DNA stays, 45 bases, in frame from base 1. CDR1 and CDR2 (SGHNT, YYREEE) derive from the germline V gene (reference sequence). Sequenced material: peripheral blood, taken in a trial of Ad26.COV2.S vaccine versus placebo. The clonotype was recovered from a person between 18 and 65 years old who received the Ad26.COV2.S COVID-19 vaccine or a placebo. The chain is assembled from TRBV5-4 and TRBJ2-5; a stretch of 10 junction bases matches TRBD1. The DNA sequence is given as TGTGCCAGCAGCTTGAGAGGACAGGGGGAAGAGACCCAGTACTTC. It is translated as CASSLRGQGEETQYF.